Sequencing of this TCR beta chain was carried out in a study of blood T cell repertoires in COVID-19. Study context: T cells, B-cell-depleted T cells, or PBMCs provided the cDNA or gDNA that served as material.

In the original processing: Estimation of nucleated cell counts relied on the amplification of reference gene primers. Generated by immunoSEQ multiplex PCR, the TCRdb table keeps only in-frame clones and is missing some. D and trimming were read from the DNA, whereas the V and J calls and clone size are those reported in that table. The sample holds a few hundred thousand clones, 86% seen once. This CDR3 is built from 12 residues. V was cut by 1 base and J by 12 bases, with 9 bases left in between. The V and J genes are TRBV12-3 or TRBV12-4 and TRBJ1-4; maybe TRBD1 (5 bases). This TCR derives from a woman in her thirties or forties with acute COVID-19. Sample: PBMCs or T cells enriched from blood (not recorded which). Written as DNA, the CDR3 is TGTGCCAGCAGTTTAGAGGTAGGGGAACTGTTTTTT. Translating gives CASSLEVGELFF.